This is a list of T cell receptor beta chains from one sample in a study of chronic HIV infection and antiretroviral therapy. TCRdb reprocessed the 5' RACE reads via MiXCR and lists one record per CDR3 protein. Of 40,000 to 50,000 distinct CDR3 sequences detected, about a fifth appear once; the ten largest clones hold under 3.5%. Sequences were obtained from peripheral blood. Source of these receptors: an adult who had HIV and had not received antiretroviral therapy, or was an uninfected healthy control (not recorded which). CDR3s include the opening cysteine and the closing phenylalanine or tryptophan. The D gene is left open where the match is weak. Size is stated for part of the rows, as once, few or many counts, or as a class when the clone is expanded.

J	V	D	size	CDR3	DNA
TRBJ2-7	TRBV29-1	-	-	CSVEEGRQNYEQYF	TGCAGCGTTGAAGAAGGACGACAGAACTACGAGCAGTACTTC
TRBJ1-1	TRBV30	-	few	CAWSVGDLNTEAFF	TGTGCCTGGAGTGTGGGGGATTTGAACACTGAAGCTTTCTTT
TRBJ2-7	TRBV13	-	-	CASRRWDEQYF	TGTGCCAGCAGACGCTGGGACGAGCAGTACTTC
TRBJ1-4	TRBV10-2	TRBD1	-	CASSEGWMQGAREKLFF	TGCGCCAGCAGTGAGGGTTGGATGCAGGGGGCTCGGGAAAAACTGTTTTTT
TRBJ2-2	TRBV9	-	few	CASSVKGETGELFF	TGTGCCAGCAGCGTGAAGGGGGAAACCGGGGAGCTGTTTTTT
TRBJ2-7	TRBV7-2	TRBD1	-	CASSPPDRPSYEQYF	TGTGCCAGCAGCCCTCCGGACAGGCCTTCCTACGAGCAGTACTTC
TRBJ2-5	TRBV27	-	few	CASSLFDSRETQYF	TGTGCCAGCAGTTTATTCGACTCGAGAGAGACCCAGTACTTC
TRBJ2-1	TRBV30	TRBD2	few	CAFSGRGPNEQFF	TGTGCCTTTAGCGGGAGAGGGCCCAATGAGCAGTTCTTC
TRBJ2-6	TRBV7-6	-	-	CASSLQASYSGANVLTF	TGTGCCAGCAGCTTACAGGCCTCCTACTCTGGGGCCAACGTCCTGACTTTC
TRBJ2-3	TRBV5-1	-	few	CASSHRASTDTQYF	TGCGCCAGCAGCCACAGGGCCAGCACAGATACGCAGTATTTT
TRBJ2-7	TRBV29-1	-	few	CSVEEDGTNTNEQYF	TGCAGCGTTGAAGAGGACGGTACCAATACGAACGAGCAGTACTTC
TRBJ1-1	TRBV29-1	TRBD1	few	CSVVGQGAEAFF	TGCAGCGTGGTTGGACAGGGGGCTGAAGCTTTCTTT
TRBJ2-3	TRBV29-1	-	-	CSVDGGTDTQYF	TGCAGCGTTGATGGGGGGACAGATACGCAGTATTTT
TRBJ1-2	TRBV10-3	-	few	CAISPGRLSNYGYTF	TGTGCCATCAGCCCGGGACGGCTCTCTAACTATGGCTACACCTTC
TRBJ2-7	TRBV28	-	few	CASSLATPGPGEQYF	TGTGCCAGCAGTTTGGCAACCCCGGGACCTGGCGAGCAGTACTTC
TRBJ2-6	TRBV12-3/TRBV12-4	TRBD1	few	CASSFRTGLTF	TGTGCCAGCAGCTTTCGGACAGGCCTAACTTTC
TRBJ2-6	TRBV7-9	-	-	CASSGANVLTF	TGTGCCAGCTCTGGGGCCAACGTCCTGACTTTC
TRBJ1-2	TRBV29-1	-	few	CSVEMPRGPYNYGYTF	TGCAGCGTTGAGATGCCCCGGGGGCCCTATAACTATGGCTACACCTTC
TRBJ1-6	TRBV4-1	TRBD1	-	CASSQDQDRGNNSPLHF	TGCGCCAGCAGCCAAGATCAGGACAGGGGTAATAATTCACCCCTCCACTTT
TRBJ1-3	TRBV20-1	TRBD1	-	CSARAAGQGTGNTIYF	TGCAGTGCTAGAGCTGCGGGACAGGGGACTGGAAACACCATATATTTT
TRBJ1-5	TRBV24-1	TRBD1	-	CATSDSGTGRNQPQHF	TGTGCCACCAGTGATTCCGGGACAGGGCGGAATCAGCCCCAGCATTTT
TRBJ2-1	TRBV24-1	-	-	CATSDLREYNEQFF	TGTGCCACCAGTGATTTGCGGGAGTACAATGAGCAGTTCTTC
TRBJ1-3	TRBV6-5	-	-	CASGSAGFGSGNTIYF	TGTGCCAGCGGGTCGGCAGGTTTTGGGTCTGGAAACACCATATATTTT
TRBJ2-6	TRBV5-1	-	few	CASSGGGAGLSGANVLTF	TGCGCCAGCAGCGGCGGAGGGGCAGGGCTATCTGGGGCCAACGTCCTGACTTTC
TRBJ1-2	TRBV7-2	TRBD1	-	CASSLPGTGGGGYTF	TGTGCCAGCAGCCTCCCTGGGACAGGAGGCGGGGGCTACACCTTC
TRBJ2-3	TRBV10-2	-	-	CASSDGPDTQYF	TGCGCCAGCAGTGACGGTCCAGATACGCAGTATTTT
TRBJ2-5	TRBV10-3	TRBD1	-	CAIRQGYQETQYF	TGTGCCATCCGACAGGGGTACCAAGAGACCCAGTACTTC
TRBJ2-7	TRBV28	TRBD2	few	CASSLPGLDSYEQYF	TGTGCCAGCAGCTTACCGGGACTAGACTCCTACGAGCAGTACTTC
TRBJ2-1	TRBV28	-	many	CAVSSGNEQFF	TGTGCCGTCAGTAGCGGAAATGAGCAGTTCTTC
TRBJ1-3	TRBV28	-	-	CAGRDGHSGNTIYF	TGTGCCGGCCGGGACGGGCACTCTGGAAACACCATATATTTT
TRBJ2-7	TRBV6-6	-	few	CASSVGVEQYF	TGTGCCAGCAGTGTCGGGGTAGAGCAGTACTTC
TRBJ1-1	TRBV28	-	-	CASSFWGQNTEAFF	TGTGCCAGCAGTTTCTGGGGGCAGAACACTGAAGCTTTCTTT
TRBJ1-1	TRBV28	-	-	CASSYRTAEAFF	TGTGCCAGCAGTTACAGGACAGCTGAAGCTTTCTTT
TRBJ2-3	TRBV5-1	-	few	CASSANTDTQYF	TGCGCCAGCAGCGCCAACACAGATACGCAGTATTTT
TRBJ1-1	TRBV19	TRBD1	many	CASTTGGSIMNTEAFF	TGTGCCAGTACGACAGGGGGCTCTATAATGAACACTGAAGCTTTCTTT
TRBJ1-2	TRBV28	-	many	CASSFRQGRYGYTF	TGTGCCAGCAGTTTTAGGCAGGGAAGGTACGGCTACACCTTC
TRBJ2-3	TRBV25-1	-	-	CASTRADTQYF	TGTGCCAGCACTAGGGCAGATACGCAGTATTTT
TRBJ1-1	TRBV9	TRBD1	-	CASSSGQGLNTEAFF	TGTGCCAGCAGCTCCGGACAGGGTTTGAACACTGAAGCTTTCTTT
TRBJ2-3	TRBV6-6	TRBD2	few	CASSYGLAGADTQYF	TGTGCCAGCAGTTACGGATTAGCGGGAGCAGATACGCAGTATTTT
TRBJ2-7	TRBV12-3/TRBV12-4	TRBD1	few	CASNLSPPRQGRVYEQYF	TGTGCCAGCAATCTTTCCCCCCCACGACAGGGTCGAGTGTACGAGCAGTACTTC
TRBJ1-5	TRBV6-2/TRBV6-3	-	-	CASSYSMNWVQNQPQHF	TGTGCCAGCAGTTACTCGATGAACTGGGTCCAGAATCAGCCCCAGCATTTT
TRBJ2-5	TRBV29-1	TRBD1	few	CSVHRGLETQYF	TGCAGCGTTCACAGGGGGCTCGAGACCCAGTACTTC
TRBJ1-4	TRBV4-1	-	-	CASGGAGANEKLFF	TGCGCCAGCGGAGGGGCGGGGGCCAATGAAAAACTGTTTTTT
TRBJ2-7	TRBV3-1	-	few	CASSQDRQPSRSEQYF	TGTGCCAGCAGCCAAGACCGACAGCCTTCGAGGAGTGAGCAGTACTTC
TRBJ2-1	TRBV3-1	-	few	CASSQDGGINEQFF	TGTGCCAGCAGCCAAGATGGCGGGATCAATGAGCAGTTCTTC
TRBJ1-4	TRBV28	-	few	CASSSIVEKLFF	TGTGCCAGCAGTTCAATCGTCGAAAAACTGTTTTTT
TRBJ1-2	TRBV29-1	-	-	CSVRRQKVNGYTF	TGCAGCGTTCGTCGACAGAAGGTTAATGGCTACACCTTC
TRBJ1-2	TRBV4-1	-	few	CASSQDGTVYGYTF	TGCGCCAGCAGCCAAGATGGTACAGTCTATGGCTACACCTTC
TRBJ2-7	TRBV7-8	TRBD2	few	CASSLGLAGGPRYEQYF	TGTGCCAGCAGCTTGGGACTAGCGGGAGGGCCCCGCTACGAGCAGTACTTC
TRBJ1-1	TRBV7-2	-	few	CASTDYRNTEAFF	TGTGCCAGCACCGATTACCGGAACACTGAAGCTTTCTTT